These 25 T cell receptor beta chains were sequenced from one sample in a study of T cells in Graves' hyperthyroidism and ophthalmopathy. RNA transcripts served as the template for amplifying TCR beta CDR3 regions. Initially, a first-round RT-PCR of the TCR CDR3 employed the HTBI primer set. Each CDR3 protein gets one entry after TCRdb re-called the multiplex PCR reads with MiXCR. This sample has some 370,000 distinct CDR3 sequences, with about a sixth found just once. Material for sequencing was blood. Every receptor here comes from a woman aged 25 to 45 with Graves' hyperthyroidism that later progressed to Graves' ophthalmopathy.

This clonotype was counted between two and nine times. V gene TRBV20-1 combines with J gene TRBJ2-1; 8 bases map to TRBD2. V lost 1 base, J lost 6 bases, and 14 bases stayed unmatched. CDR3 length equals 17 residues. Germline V gene lookup returns CDR1 DFQATT and CDR2 SNEGSKA (reference sequence). CDR3 nucleotides: TGCAGTGCTAGAGGACGCGGGGGGTTTATCGTCAGCAATGAGCAGTTCTTC. Its protein is CSARGRGGFIVSNEQFF.

This clonotype was counted ten times or more. A much larger clone lies one base from this, so it may be a read error. The chain combines TRBV28 with TRBJ2-5; the D is unclear. Germline V gene sequence: CDR1 MDHEN, CDR2 SYDVKM. The V gene lost 7 bases and the J gene lost 3 bases, with 12 bases spanning the gap. This CDR3 spans 13 amino acids. CDR3: CASNSEPEETQYF. In DNA, the CDR3 is TGTGCCAGCAATTCAGAGCCCGAAGAGACCCAGTACTTC.

Comment on this clonotype: Its ends do not fully match the called genes, so a read error is possible. The chain recombines TRBV5-1 with TRBJ2-3; 10 bases match TRBD2. From germline, CDR1 is SGHRS and CDR2 YFSETQ. The CDR3 is 15 residues long. The CDR3 is CASSEIAGGTDTQYF. In nucleotides, the CDR3 is TGTGCCAGCAGCGAGATAGCGGGAGGAACAGATACGCAGTATTTT.

In its sample, this clonotype was seen many times. The chain is built from TRBV6-2 or TRBV6-3 and TRBJ2-5; TRBD2 agrees at 8 bases. With 6 bases clipped from V and 7 bases from J, the junction kept 28 bases outside the gene matches. There are 20 residues in the CDR3. CDR1 and CDR2 from the germline V gene are MNHEY and SVGEGT. The CDR3 is CASSPRPEIGAGGDRGTQYF. The CDR3 DNA is TGTGCCAGCAGCCCCCGTCCCGAAATAGGGGCGGGGGGCGACCGGGGGACCCAGTACTTC.

The genes are TRBV13 and TRBJ2-7, with a weak D call TRBD2 (5 bases). This CDR3 contains 11 residues. In germline, CDR1 is PRHDT, CDR2 FYEKMQ (reference sequence). Trimming pared 7 bases from V and 8 bases from J, leaving 12 bases between. CDR3 loop: CASTGGGKQYF. CDR3 nucleotide sequence: TGTGCCAGCACCGGAGGAGGAAAGCAGTACTTC.

This clonotype was detected many times. The rearrangement links TRBV2 to TRBJ1-1, with 7 bases aligning to TRBD1. The CDR3 contains 19 residues. Germline-derived CDR1 and CDR2 are SNHLY and FYNNEI. V trimming: 3 bases; J trimming: 1 base; junction bases outside the gene matches: 17. The CDR3 spells CASSERQGPFSYSNTEAFF. The CDR3 region has the DNA TGTGCCAGCAGTGAGCGACAGGGCCCGTTCTCGTACTCGAACACTGAAGCTTTCTTT.

This clonotype was seen just once. One end of the junction varies from germline; a read error may be responsible. This chain connects TRBV5-1 to TRBJ2-1; 9 positions agree with TRBD1. Germline lookup yields CDR1 SGHRS and CDR2 YFSETQ. This CDR3 is 15 amino acids long. The CDR3 sequence is CVSSQRQGVRNEQFF. The DNA for the CDR3 is TGCGTCAGCAGCCAGCGACAGGGGGTAAGGAATGAGCAGTTCTTC. Variable domain in full (rest from reference TRBV5-1 and TRBJ2-1): KAGVTQTPRYLIKTRGQQVTLSCSPISGHRSVSWYQQTPGQGLQFLFEYFSETQRNKGNFPGRFSGRQFSNSRSEMNVSTLELGDSALYLCVSSQRQGVRNEQFFGPGTRLTVL.

This clonotype was seen many times. The chain employs TRBV20-1 and TRBJ1-5; D unclear. V lost 5 bases, J lost 1 base, and 18 bases lay in between. CDR1 is DFQATT and CDR2 is SNEGSKA in the germline V gene (reference sequence). CDR3 size: 16 residues. The CDR3 is CSAQNQGYISNQPQHF. As DNA, the CDR3 is TGCAGTGCTCAGAATCAAGGTTATATCAGCAATCAGCCCCAGCATTTT.

This clonotype has at least ten counts. V usage is TRBV30 and J usage is TRBJ1-5; TRBD1 is a possible D gene (5 bases). The CDR3 length is 15 residues. CDR1 is GTSNPN, CDR2 SVGIG, per germline (reference sequence). Trimming left V 4 bases short and J 6 bases short, with 19 bases between. CDR3 residues: CAWKTAGTVSQPQHF. The CDR3 DNA follows: TGTGCCTGGAAAACCGCAGGGACGGTTTCTCAGCCCCAGCATTTT.

This clonotype was detected only a few times. This sequence joins TRBV6-1 and TRBJ2-1, with no clear D. Deletions cut 2 bases from V and 0 bases from J, with 11 bases between. The CDR3 is 16 amino acids. Germline V lookup: CDR1 MNHNS, CDR2 SASEGT. CDR3 loop: CASSERPHGSYNEQFF. Written as DNA, the CDR3 is TGTGCCAGCAGTGAACGTCCCCACGGCTCCTACAATGAGCAGTTCTTC.

This clonotype was counted many times. The chain couples TRBV27 to TRBJ1-5; D is ambiguous. There are 14 residues in the CDR3. Germline V gene data show CDR1 as MNHEY and CDR2 as SMNVEV (reference sequence). V lost 2 bases and J lost 5, with 10 bases in between. CDR3: CASSLKGPHQPQHF. CDR3 sequence (DNA): TGTGCCAGCAGTTTAAAAGGGCCCCATCAGCCCCAGCATTTT.

The chain combines TRBV19 with TRBJ1-2, with D perhaps TRBD1 (6 bases). The length of the CDR3 is 14 residues. Trimming removed 7 bases at V and 3 bases at J, with 15 bases between. Germline V gene lookup returns CDR1 LNHDA and CDR2 SQIVND (reference sequence). In DNA, the CDR3 is TGTGCCAGTACCCTAGGGGGGGGCGACTATGGCTACACCTTC. Translated, it gives CASTLGGGDYGYTF.

This clonotype was counted between two and nine times. The chain carries TRBV7-9 and TRBJ2-1; TRBD1 matches at 10 bases. Germline V gene lookup returns CDR1 SEHNR and CDR2 FQNEAQ (reference sequence). This CDR3 has 16 residues. Trimming removed 2 bases from V and 5 bases from J; junction bases left unmatched: 6. The CDR3 DNA reads as TGTGCCAGCAGCTTACTAGGACAGGGGGTTAACAATGAGCAGTTCTTC. This translates into CASSLLGQGVNNEQFF. The entire variable domain, with the rest obtained from reference TRBV7-9 and TRBJ2-1, is as follows: DTGVSQNPRHKITKRGQNVTFRCDPISEHNRLYWYRQTLGQGPEFLTYFQNEAQLEKSRLLSDRFSAERPKGSFSTLEIQRTEQGDSAMYLCASSLLGQGVNNEQFFGPGTRLTVL.

The chain employs TRBV4-2 and TRBJ2-5, with D maybe TRBD1 (5 bases). The V gene's germline CDR1 is LGHNA and CDR2 YNFKEQ. The CDR3 extends over 15 amino acids. V was clipped by 1 base and J by 4 bases, with 13 bases between them. The CDR3 reads CASSQVPGWTETQYF. The CDR3 coding sequence is TGTGCCAGCAGCCAAGTTCCAGGGTGGACAGAGACCCAGTACTTC.

The rearrangement links TRBV12-3 or TRBV12-4 to TRBJ1-2; maybe TRBD1 (5 bases). The CDR3 covers 12 residues. The germline V and J ends were trimmed by 2 bases and 7 bases, with 8 bases remaining between them. Here the CDR3 reads CASSLRTFGYTF. The DNA for the CDR3 is TGTGCCAGCAGTTTAAGGACATTTGGCTACACCTTC.

At least ten counts were recorded for this clonotype. The chain has TRBV27 and TRBJ1-5; TRBD1 aligns across 8 bases. The V gene's germline CDR1 is MNHEY and CDR2 SMNVEV (reference sequence). The CDR3 has 16 amino acids. With 6 bases clipped from V and 9 bases from J, the junction kept 16 bases outside the gene matches. The CDR3 nucleotides read TGTGCCAGCAGCACGACCGGGACAGGCCTTTCACGGCCCCAGCATTTT. Translated: CASSTTGTGLSRPQHF.

This clonotype was seen at least ten times. The V and J genes are TRBV27 and TRBJ2-7, with TRBD1 as a possible D gene (5 bases). V was pared by 3 bases and J by 2 bases, with 14 bases between. This CDR3 has 15 amino acids. The germline V gene encodes CDR1 MNHEY and CDR2 SMNVEV (reference sequence). The CDR3 spells CASSLGGPGPYEQYF. Here the CDR3 DNA reads TGTGCCAGCAGTTTGGGTGGTCCAGGGCCCTACGAGCAGTACTTC.

The genes are TRBV9 and TRBJ1-2, with D unclear. The V gene's germline CDR1 is SGDLS and CDR2 YYNGEE. CDR3 size: 15 residues. V was pared by 0 bases and J by 3 bases, with 12 bases between. CDR3: CASSVAGGDDYGYTF. In nucleotides, the CDR3 is TGTGCCAGCAGCGTAGCCGGAGGCGACGACTATGGCTACACCTTC. Variable domain in full (rest from reference TRBV9 and TRBJ1-2): DSGVTQTPKHLITATGQRVTLRCSPRSGDLSVYWYQQSLDQGLQFLIQYYNGEERAKGNILERFSAQQFPDLHSELNLSSLELGDSALYFCASSVAGGDDYGYTFGSGTRLTVV.

The CDR3 DNA is TGCGCCAGCAGCCAAGAGAGCGAGGGGTCATATCCCTATGGCTACACCTTC. This gives the protein CASSQESEGSYPYGYTF. The chain carries TRBV4-1 and TRBJ1-2, with a possible D match to TRBD1 (5 bases). This CDR3 comprises 17 residues. V gave up 0 bases and J gave up 4 bases, with 18 bases separating them. The V gene's germline CDR1 is MGHRA and CDR2 YSYEKL.

There are many counts of this clonotype. The chain combines TRBV10-2 with TRBJ1-2; D perhaps matches TRBD1 (6 bases). This CDR3 contains 16 residues. V was pared by 0 bases and J by 4 bases, with 15 bases between. Germline-derived CDR1 and CDR2 are WSHSY and SAAADI. The CDR3: CASSESTRGRGYGYTF. DNA for the CDR3: TGCGCCAGCAGTGAGTCGACCAGGGGTAGAGGCTATGGCTACACCTTC.

V usage is TRBV11-2 and J usage is TRBJ2-5; 7 bases align to TRBD2. The germline V gene has CDR1 SGHAT and CDR2 FQNNGV. CDR3 length equals 15 residues. The trim removed 1 base at V and 9 bases at J, leaving 11 bases unmatched. CDR3 sequence reads: CASSLVAGRVRAQYF. The DNA for the CDR3 is TGTGCCAGCAGCTTAGTAGCGGGCCGGGTTCGGGCCCAGTACTTC.

This clonotype was observed at least ten times. This chain connects TRBV20-1 to TRBJ1-1; maybe TRBD1 (5 bases). Trimming stripped 2 bases from V and 0 bases from J, with 13 bases between. Germline V gene sequence: CDR1 DFQATT, CDR2 SNEGSKA (reference sequence). The CDR3 extends over 15 amino acids. This chain's CDR3 is CSARQGVTLNTEAFF. CDR3 coding DNA: TGCAGTGCTAGACAGGGTGTAACCCTGAACACTGAAGCTTTCTTT.

This clonotype was found many times. The J gene is TRBJ1-1, the V gene TRBV3-1; D gene ambiguous. Germline assignment: CDR1 LGHDT and CDR2 YNNKEL (reference sequence). The CDR3 length is 15 residues. V was trimmed by 0 bases and J by 0 bases, leaving 8 bases between them. CDR3 residues: CASSQDWILNTEAFF. The CDR3 DNA is TGTGCCAGCAGCCAAGATTGGATCCTGAACACTGAAGCTTTCTTT. Looking up the rest from reference TRBV3-1 and TRBJ1-1 gives the full variable domain: DTAVSQTPKYLVTQMGNDKSIKCEQNLGHDTMYWYKQDSKKFLKIMFSYNNKELIINETVPNRFSPKSPDKAHLNLHINSLELGDSAVYFCASSQDWILNTEAFFGQGTRLTVV.

In this sample, this clonotype turned up once. This may be a read error, as it is one base from a much larger clone. The chain couples TRBV25-1 to TRBJ2-1; 13 bases are shared with TRBD2. Matching the DNA end better, TRBJ2-7 makes the J call doubtful. This CDR3 comprises 18 residues. Germline CDR1 reads MGHDK; CDR2 reads SYGVNS. The CDR3 loop reads CASSTGTSGTPAANEQYF. CDR3 DNA sequence: TGTGCCAGCAGTACCGGGACTAGCGGGACTCCGGCAGCAAATGAGCAGTACTTC.

The V gene is TRBV11-2, the J gene TRBJ2-7; 7 nucleotides align to TRBD1. Losses at the gene ends were 1 base for V and 4 bases for J; bases not matched to a gene: 4. The germline CDR1 and CDR2 sequences are SGHAT and FQNNGV. The CDR3 length is 14 residues. The CDR3 region is CASSLGTGEYEQYF. CDR3 sequence (DNA): TGTGCCAGCAGCTTAGGGACAGGCGAATACGAGCAGTACTTC.